Described below is a single TCR beta chain sequence and its context. Its antigen remains unidentified. The time point is: after preoperative PTX-NDP chemotherapy. Before surgery, patients were given preoperative paclitaxel-nedaplatin chemotherapy. The data belong to a study of esophageal squamous cell carcinoma under preoperative chemotherapy. On the study more broadly: TCR repertoires were profiled from both peripheral blood T cells and tumor-infiltrating lymphocytes. Broader study findings: Chemotherapy was followed by significantly higher TCR diversity in peripheral T cells only, not tumor-infiltrating lymphocytes.

J gave up 7 bases and V 5 bases, and 8 bases lay outside the gene matches. This CDR3 has 15 amino acids. CDR1 and CDR2 (germline): MNHNS, SASEGT. One entry per CDR3 protein results from TCRdb running MiXCR on the PCR reads. The sample yields about 18,000 distinct CDR3 sequences, around 42% seen once. The receptor's source is a human donor with esophageal squamous cell carcinoma. The donor label of this sample is uncertain. This chain joins TRBV6-1 and TRBJ1-4, with 9 bases aligning to TRBD1. Sampling took place from a patient given preoperative chemotherapy. CDR3 nucleotide sequence: TGTGCCAGCAGTCTTCACAGGGGGCTGAGTGAAAAACTGTTTTTT. It specifies CASSLHRGLSEKLFF.